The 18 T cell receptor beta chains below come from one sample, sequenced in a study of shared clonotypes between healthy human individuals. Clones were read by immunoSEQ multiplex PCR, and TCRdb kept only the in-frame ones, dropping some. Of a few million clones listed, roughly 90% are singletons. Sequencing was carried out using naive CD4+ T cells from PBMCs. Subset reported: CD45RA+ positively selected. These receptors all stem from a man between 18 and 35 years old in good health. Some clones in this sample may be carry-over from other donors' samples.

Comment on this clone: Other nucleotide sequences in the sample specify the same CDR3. CDR3: CASSYSKQGYEQYF. In nucleotides, the CDR3 is TGTGCCAGCAGTTACTCGAAACAGGGCTACGAGCAGTACTTC. The chain has TRBV6-6 and TRBJ2-7; possible D gene TRBD1, 6 bases. This CDR3 is 14 amino acids long. Germline V CDR1 and CDR2: MNHNY, SVGAGI (reference sequence). V lost 0 bases and J 3 bases, leaving 9 bases between the germline ends.

CDR3 amino acids: CASRSSGFTDTQYF. The CDR3 DNA sequence: TGTGCCAGCAGGTCCAGCGGGTTTACAGATACGCAGTATTTT. The V and J genes are TRBV4-2 and TRBJ2-3; D may be TRBD2 (6 bases). CDR1 is LGHNA and CDR2 is YNFKEQ in the germline V gene. The CDR3 runs to 14 residues. V lost 6 bases to trimming and J lost 3 bases, with 13 bases between them.

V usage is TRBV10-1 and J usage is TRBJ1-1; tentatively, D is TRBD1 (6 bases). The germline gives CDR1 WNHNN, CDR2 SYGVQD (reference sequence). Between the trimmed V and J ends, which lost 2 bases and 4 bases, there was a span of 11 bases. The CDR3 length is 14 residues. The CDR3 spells CASSEGGPLTEAFF. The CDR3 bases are TGCGCCAGCAGTGAGGGGGGGCCGCTCACTGAAGCTTTCTTT.

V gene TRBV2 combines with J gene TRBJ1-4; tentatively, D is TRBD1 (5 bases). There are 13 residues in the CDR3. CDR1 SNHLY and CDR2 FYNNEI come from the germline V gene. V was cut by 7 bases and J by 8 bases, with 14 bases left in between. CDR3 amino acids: CASNGGVEEKLFF. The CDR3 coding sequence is TGTGCCAGCAATGGGGGGGTCGAAGAAAAACTGTTTTTT. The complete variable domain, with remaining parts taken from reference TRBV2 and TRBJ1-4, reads EPEVTQTPSHQVTQMGQEVILRCVPISNHLYFYWYRQILGQKVEFLVSFYNNEISEKSEIFDDQFSVERPDGSNFTLKIRSTKLEDSAMYFCASNGGVEEKLFFGSGTQLSVL.

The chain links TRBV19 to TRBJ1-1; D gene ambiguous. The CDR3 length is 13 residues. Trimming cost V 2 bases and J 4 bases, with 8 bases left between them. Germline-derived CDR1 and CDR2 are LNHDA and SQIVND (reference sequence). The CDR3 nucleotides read TGTGCCAGTAGTATACAGCCATTCACTGAAGCTTTCTTT. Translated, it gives CASSIQPFTEAFF.

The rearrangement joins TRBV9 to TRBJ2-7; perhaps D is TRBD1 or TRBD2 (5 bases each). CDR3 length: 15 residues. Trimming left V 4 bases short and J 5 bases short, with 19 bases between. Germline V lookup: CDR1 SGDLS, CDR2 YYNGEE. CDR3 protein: CASSPGTARVHEQYF. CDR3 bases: TGTGCCAGCAGCCCGGGGACGGCGAGGGTCCACGAGCAGTACTTC.

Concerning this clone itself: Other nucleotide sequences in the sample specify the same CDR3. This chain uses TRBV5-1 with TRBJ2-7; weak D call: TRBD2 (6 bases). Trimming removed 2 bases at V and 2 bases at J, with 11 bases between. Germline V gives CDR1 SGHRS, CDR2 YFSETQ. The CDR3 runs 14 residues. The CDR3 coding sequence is TGCGCCAGCAGCTTAACGGGAGAGGCCTACGAGCAGTACTTC. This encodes CASSLTGEAYEQYF.

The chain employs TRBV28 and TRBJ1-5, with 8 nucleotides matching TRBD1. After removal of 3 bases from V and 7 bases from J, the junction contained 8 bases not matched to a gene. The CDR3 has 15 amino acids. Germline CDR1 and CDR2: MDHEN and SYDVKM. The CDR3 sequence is CASSFRDRGQQPQHF. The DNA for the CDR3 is TGTGCCAGCAGTTTTCGAGACAGGGGCCAGCAGCCCCAGCATTTT.

The CDR3 DNA reads as TGTGCCTGGAGTCCTCTAGCGGGAGCGACAGATACGCAGTATTTT. Translation: CAWSPLAGATDTQYF. The chain joins TRBV30 to TRBJ2-3; TRBD2 agrees at 10 bases. CDR3 size: 15 residues. Per the germline V gene, CDR1 is GTSNPN and CDR2 is SVGIG (reference sequence). The junction had 5 bases not matched to a gene; V was cut back by 2 bases and J by 3 bases.

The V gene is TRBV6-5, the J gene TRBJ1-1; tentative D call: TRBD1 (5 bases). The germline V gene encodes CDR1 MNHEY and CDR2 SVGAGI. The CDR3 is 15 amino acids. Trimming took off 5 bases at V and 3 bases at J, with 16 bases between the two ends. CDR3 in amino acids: CASSNQALGDTEAFF. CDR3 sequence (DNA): TGTGCCAGCAGTAACCAAGCCCTGGGGGACACTGAAGCTTTCTTT.

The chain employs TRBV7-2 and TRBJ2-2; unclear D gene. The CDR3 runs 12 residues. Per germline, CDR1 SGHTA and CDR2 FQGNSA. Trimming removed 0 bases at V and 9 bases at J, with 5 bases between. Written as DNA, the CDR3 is TGTGCCAGCAGCTTAGCAATCCGGGAGCTGTTTTTT. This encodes CASSLAIRELFF.

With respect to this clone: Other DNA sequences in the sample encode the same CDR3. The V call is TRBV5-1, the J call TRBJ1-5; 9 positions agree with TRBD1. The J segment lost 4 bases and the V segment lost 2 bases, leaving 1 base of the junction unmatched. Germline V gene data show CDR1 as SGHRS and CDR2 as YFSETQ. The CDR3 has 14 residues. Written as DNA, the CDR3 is TGCGCCAGCAGCTTAGACAGGGGGAATCAGCCCCAGCATTTT. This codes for CASSLDRGNQPQHF.

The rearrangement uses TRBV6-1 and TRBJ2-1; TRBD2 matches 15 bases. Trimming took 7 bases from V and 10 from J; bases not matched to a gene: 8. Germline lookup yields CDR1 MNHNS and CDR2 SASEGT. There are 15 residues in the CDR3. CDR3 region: CASTGGLAGGREQFF. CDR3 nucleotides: TGTGCCAGCACTGGAGGACTAGCGGGAGGGCGGGAGCAGTTCTTC.

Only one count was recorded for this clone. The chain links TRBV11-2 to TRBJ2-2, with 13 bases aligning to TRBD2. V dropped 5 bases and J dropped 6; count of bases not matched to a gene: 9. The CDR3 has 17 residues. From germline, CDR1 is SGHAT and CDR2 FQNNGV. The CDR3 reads CASSRQLAGGPPGELFF. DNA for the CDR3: TGTGCCAGCAGCCGCCAACTAGCGGGAGGGCCCCCCGGGGAGCTGTTTTTT.

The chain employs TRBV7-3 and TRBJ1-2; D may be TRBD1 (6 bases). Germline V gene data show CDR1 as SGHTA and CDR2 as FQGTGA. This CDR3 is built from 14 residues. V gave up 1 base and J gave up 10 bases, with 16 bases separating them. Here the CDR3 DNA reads TGTGCCAGCAGCTTAATCAGGGGATGGAGATTCTACACCTTC. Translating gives CASSLIRGWRFYTF.

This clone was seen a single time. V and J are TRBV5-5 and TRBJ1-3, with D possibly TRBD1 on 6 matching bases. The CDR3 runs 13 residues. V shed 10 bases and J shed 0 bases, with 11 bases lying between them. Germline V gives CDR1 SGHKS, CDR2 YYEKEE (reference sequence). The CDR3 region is CASRQASGNTIYF. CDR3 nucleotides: TGTGCCTCCCGACAGGCCTCTGGAAACACCATATATTTT. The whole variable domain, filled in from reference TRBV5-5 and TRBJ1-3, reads DAGVTQSPTHLIKTRGQQVTLRCSPISGHKSVSWYQQVLGQGPQFIFQYYEKEERGRGNFPDRFSARQFPNYSSELNVNALLLGDSALYLCASRQASGNTIYFGEGSWLTVV.

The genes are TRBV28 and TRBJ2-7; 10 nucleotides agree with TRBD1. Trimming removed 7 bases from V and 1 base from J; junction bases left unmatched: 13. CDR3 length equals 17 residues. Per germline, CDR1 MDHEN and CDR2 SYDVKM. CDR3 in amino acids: CASIDRPGQGNSYEQYF. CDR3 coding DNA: TGTGCCAGCATTGACCGTCCGGGACAGGGGAATTCCTACGAGCAGTACTTC.

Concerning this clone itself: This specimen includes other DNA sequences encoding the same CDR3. The CDR3, as DNA: TGCGCCAGCAGCTTGGTGTTGGGGTCCTACGAGCAGTACTTC. It yields the protein CASSLVLGSYEQYF. V and J are TRBV5-1 and TRBJ2-7; the D is unclear. CDR1 is SGHRS, CDR2 YFSETQ, per germline. The CDR3 contains 14 residues. V was trimmed by 0 bases and J by 1 base, leaving 8 bases between them.